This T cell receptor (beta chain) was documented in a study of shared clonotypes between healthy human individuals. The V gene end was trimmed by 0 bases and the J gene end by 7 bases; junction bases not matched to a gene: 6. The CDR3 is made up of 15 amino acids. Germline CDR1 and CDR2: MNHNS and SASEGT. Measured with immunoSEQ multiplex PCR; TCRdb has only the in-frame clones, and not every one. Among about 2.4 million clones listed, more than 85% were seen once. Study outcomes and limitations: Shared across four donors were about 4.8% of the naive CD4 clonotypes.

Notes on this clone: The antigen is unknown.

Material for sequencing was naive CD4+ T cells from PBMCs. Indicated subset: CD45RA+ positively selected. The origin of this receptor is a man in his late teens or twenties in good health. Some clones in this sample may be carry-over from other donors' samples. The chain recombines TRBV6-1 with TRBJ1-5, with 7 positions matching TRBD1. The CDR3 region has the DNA TGTGCCAGCAGTGAAGCCCAGACAGGGCACCAGCCCCAGCATTTT. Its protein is CASSEAQTGHQPQHF.